This note documents a single T cell receptor beta chain sequence. Sequencing was performed with immunoSEQ multiplex PCR; in TCRdb, only in-frame clones are kept and a portion is missing. The sample comprises approximately 84,000 clones, about 83% of which are singletons, and roughly 29% rests with the top ten. Trimming cost V 0 bases and J 5 bases; bases outside gene matches: 7. The CDR3 is 17 residues long. Germline assignment: CDR1 MGHRA and CDR2 YSYEKL. The sample originates from a study of blood T cell repertoires in COVID-19. V gene TRBV4-1 combines with J gene TRBJ2-3; TRBD2 agrees at 11 bases. This TCR was recovered from a woman older than 75 with acute or convalescent COVID-19. Sequencing used peripheral blood. The CDR3 sequence: CASSQDPLAGGGDTQYF. For the CDR3, the DNA is TGCGCCAGCAGCCAAGATCCGCTAGCGGGAGGTGGAGATACGCAGTATTTT.